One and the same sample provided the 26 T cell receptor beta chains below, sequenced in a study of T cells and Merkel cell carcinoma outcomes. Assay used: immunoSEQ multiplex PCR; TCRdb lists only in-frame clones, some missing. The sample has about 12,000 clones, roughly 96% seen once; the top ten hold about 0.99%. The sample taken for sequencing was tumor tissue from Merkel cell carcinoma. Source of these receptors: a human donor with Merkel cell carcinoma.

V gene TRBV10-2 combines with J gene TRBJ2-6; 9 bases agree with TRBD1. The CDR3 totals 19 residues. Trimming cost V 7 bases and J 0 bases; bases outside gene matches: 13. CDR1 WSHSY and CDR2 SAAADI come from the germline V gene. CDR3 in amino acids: CASTGTQGQGPSGANVLTF. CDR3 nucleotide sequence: TGCGCCAGCACCGGGACACAGGGACAGGGCCCCTCTGGGGCCAACGTCCTGACTTTC.

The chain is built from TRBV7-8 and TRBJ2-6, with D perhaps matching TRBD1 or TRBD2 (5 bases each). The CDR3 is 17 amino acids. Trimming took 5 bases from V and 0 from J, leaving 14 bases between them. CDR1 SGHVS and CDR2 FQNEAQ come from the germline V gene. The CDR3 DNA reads TGTGCCAGCAGCCCCGGGACGGGGAGCTCTGGGGCCAACGTCCTGACTTTC. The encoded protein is CASSPGTGSSGANVLTF.

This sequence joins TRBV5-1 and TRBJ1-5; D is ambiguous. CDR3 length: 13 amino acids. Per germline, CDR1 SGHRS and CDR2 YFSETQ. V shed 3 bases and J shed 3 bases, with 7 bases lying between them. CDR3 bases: TGCGCCAGCAGCTCCGGGATCAATCAGCCCCAGCATTTT. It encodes CASSSGINQPQHF.

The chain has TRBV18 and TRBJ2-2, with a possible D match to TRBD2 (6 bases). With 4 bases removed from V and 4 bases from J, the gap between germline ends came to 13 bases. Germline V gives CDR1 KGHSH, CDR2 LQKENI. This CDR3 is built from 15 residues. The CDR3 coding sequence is TGTGCCAGCTCACGGGAGACCGGGGGCACCGGGGAGCTGTTTTTT. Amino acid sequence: CASSRETGGTGELFF.

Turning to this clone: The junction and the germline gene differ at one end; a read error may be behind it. The CDR3 region has the DNA TGTGCCAGCAGCTTAGCGCCCCCGGGACAGGTCCCCTACGAGCAGTATTTC. Residues: CASSLAPPGQVPYEQYF. V gene TRBV7-2 combines with J gene TRBJ2-7; 8 nucleotides align to TRBD1. CDR1 SGHTA and CDR2 FQGNSA come from the germline V gene. The CDR3 contains 17 residues.

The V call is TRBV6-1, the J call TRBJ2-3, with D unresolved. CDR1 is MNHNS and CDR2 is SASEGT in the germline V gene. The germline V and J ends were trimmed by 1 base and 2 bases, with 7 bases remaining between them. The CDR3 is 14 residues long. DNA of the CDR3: TGTGCCAGCAGTGAAGATTGGACCACAGATACGCAGTATTTT. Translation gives CASSEDWTTDTQYF.

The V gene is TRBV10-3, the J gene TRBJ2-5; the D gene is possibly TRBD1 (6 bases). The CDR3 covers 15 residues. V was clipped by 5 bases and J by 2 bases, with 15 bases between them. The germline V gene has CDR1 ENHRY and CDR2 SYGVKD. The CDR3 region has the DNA TGTGCCATCAGTAGTTCCGGACAGAGACAAGAGACCCAGTACTTC. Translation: CAISSSGQRQETQYF.

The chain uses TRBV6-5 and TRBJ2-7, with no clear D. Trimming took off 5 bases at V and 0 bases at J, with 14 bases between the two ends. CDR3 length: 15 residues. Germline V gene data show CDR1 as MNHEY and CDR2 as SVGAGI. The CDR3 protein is CASSPRGPSSYEQYF. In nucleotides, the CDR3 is TGTGCCAGCAGTCCCCGAGGTCCTAGCTCCTACGAGCAGTACTTC.

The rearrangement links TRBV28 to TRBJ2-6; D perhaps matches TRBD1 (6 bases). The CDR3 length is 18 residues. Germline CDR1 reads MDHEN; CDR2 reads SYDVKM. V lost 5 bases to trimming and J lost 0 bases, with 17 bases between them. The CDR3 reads CASSRGTRTLSGANVLTF. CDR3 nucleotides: TGTGCCAGCAGTAGGGGGACCCGAACCCTCTCTGGGGCCAACGTCCTGACTTTC.

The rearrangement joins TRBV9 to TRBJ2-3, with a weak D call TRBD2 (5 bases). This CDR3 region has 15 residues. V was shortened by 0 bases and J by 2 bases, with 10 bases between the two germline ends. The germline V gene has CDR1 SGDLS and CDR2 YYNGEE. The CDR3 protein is CASSVAPGSTDTQYF. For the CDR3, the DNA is TGTGCCAGCAGCGTAGCACCGGGATCCACAGATACGCAGTATTTT.

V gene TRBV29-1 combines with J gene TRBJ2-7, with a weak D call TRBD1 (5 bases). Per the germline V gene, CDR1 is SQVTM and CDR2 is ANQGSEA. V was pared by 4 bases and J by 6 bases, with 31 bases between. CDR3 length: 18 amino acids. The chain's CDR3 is CSVVDQGAGEGFWAEQYF. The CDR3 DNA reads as TGCAGCGTTGTGGACCAAGGGGCTGGGGAAGGCTTTTGGGCCGAGCAGTACTTC.

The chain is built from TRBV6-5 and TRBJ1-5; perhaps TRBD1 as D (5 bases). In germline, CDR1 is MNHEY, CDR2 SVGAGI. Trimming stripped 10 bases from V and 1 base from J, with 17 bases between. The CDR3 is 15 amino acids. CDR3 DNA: TGTGCCACCCGCATAGCCCAGGGAAGCAATCAGCCCCAGCATTTT. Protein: CATRIAQGSNQPQHF.

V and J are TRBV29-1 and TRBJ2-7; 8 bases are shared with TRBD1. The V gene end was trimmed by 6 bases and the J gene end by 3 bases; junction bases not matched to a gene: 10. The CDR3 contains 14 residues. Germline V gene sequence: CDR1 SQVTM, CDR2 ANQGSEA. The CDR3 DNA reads TGCAGCGTCAGAGGTGACAGGGGATTCTACGAGCAGTACTTC. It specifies CSVRGDRGFYEQYF.

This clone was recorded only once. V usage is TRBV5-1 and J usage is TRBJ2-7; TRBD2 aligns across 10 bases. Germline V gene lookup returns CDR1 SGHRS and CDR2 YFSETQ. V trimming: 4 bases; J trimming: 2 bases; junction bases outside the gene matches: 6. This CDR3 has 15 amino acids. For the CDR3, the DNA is TGCGCCAGCAGCCCTACTCTAGCGGGAGCCTACGAGCAGTACTTC. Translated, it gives CASSPTLAGAYEQYF.

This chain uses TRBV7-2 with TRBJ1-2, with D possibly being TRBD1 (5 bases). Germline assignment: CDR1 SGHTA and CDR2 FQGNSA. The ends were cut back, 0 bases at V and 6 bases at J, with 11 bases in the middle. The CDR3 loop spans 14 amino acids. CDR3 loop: CASSLAQLGDGYTF. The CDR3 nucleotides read TGTGCCAGCAGCTTAGCGCAATTGGGGGATGGCTACACCTTC.

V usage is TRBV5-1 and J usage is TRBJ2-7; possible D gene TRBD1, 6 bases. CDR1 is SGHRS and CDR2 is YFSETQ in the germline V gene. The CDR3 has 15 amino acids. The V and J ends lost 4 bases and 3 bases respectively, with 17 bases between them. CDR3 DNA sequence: TGCGCCAGCAGCCAGGACGGTGGACAGAACTACGAGCAGTACTTC. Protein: CASSQDGGQNYEQYF.

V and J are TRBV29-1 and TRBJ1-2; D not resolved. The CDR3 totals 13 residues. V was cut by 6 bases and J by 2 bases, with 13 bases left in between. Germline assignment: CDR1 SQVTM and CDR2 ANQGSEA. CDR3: CSVGAGQNYGYTF. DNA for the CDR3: TGCAGCGTGGGAGCGGGCCAGAACTATGGCTACACCTTC.

In nucleotides, the CDR3 is TGTGCCAGCAGCTTAGGGGTCGTGGGAACCTACGAGCAGTACTTC. Translating gives CASSLGVVGTYEQYF. The V call is TRBV11-2, the J call TRBJ2-7, with D hard to call. V was trimmed by 1 base and J by 2 bases, leaving 12 bases between them. Per germline, CDR1 SGHAT and CDR2 FQNNGV. This CDR3 contains 15 residues.

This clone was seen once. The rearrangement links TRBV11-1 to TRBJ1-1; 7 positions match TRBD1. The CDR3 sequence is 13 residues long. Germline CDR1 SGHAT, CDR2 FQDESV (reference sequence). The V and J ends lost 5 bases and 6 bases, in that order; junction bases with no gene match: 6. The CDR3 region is CASSPRTGAEAFF. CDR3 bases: TGTGCCAGCAGCCCCCGGACAGGCGCTGAAGCTTTCTTT.

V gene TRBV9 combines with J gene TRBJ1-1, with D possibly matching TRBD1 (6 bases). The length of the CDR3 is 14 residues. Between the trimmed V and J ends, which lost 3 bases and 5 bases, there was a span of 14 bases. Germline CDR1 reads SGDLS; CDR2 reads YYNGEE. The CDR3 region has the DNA TGTGCCAGCAGCGAGGCAGCAGGGGAAACTGAAGCTTTCTTT. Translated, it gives CASSEAAGETEAFF.

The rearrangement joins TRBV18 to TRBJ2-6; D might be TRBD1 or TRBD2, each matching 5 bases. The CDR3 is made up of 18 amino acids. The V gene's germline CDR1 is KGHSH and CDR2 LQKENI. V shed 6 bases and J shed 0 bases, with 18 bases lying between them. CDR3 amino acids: CASSPTGTLGSGANVLTF. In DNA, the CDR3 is TGTGCCAGCTCGCCAACCGGGACGCTTGGCTCTGGGGCCAACGTCCTGACTTTC. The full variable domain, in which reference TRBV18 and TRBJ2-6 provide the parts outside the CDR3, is NAGVMQNPRHLVRRRGQEARLRCSPMKGHSHVYWYRQLPEEGLKFMVYLQKENIIDESGMPKERFSAEFPKEGPSILRIQQVVRGDSAAYFCASSPTGTLGSGANVLTFGAGSRLTVL.

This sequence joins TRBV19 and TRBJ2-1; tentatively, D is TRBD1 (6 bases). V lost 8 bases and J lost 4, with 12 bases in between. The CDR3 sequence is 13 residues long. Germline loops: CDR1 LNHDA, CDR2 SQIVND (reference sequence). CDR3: CASGQSRYNEQFF. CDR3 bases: TGTGCCAGTGGACAGTCTCGGTACAATGAGCAGTTCTTC.

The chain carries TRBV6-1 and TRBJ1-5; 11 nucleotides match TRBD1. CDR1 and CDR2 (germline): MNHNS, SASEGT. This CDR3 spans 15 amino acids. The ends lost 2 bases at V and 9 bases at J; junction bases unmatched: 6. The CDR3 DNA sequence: TGTGCCAGCAGTGAATGGGGACAGGGGGTCTGGCCCCAGCATTTT. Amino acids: CASSEWGQGVWPQHF.

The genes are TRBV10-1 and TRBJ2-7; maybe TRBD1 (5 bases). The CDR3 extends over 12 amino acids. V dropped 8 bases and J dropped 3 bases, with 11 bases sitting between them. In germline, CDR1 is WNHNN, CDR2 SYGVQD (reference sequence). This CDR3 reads CASLWTNYEQYF. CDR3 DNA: TGCGCCAGCCTTTGGACAAACTACGAGCAGTACTTC.

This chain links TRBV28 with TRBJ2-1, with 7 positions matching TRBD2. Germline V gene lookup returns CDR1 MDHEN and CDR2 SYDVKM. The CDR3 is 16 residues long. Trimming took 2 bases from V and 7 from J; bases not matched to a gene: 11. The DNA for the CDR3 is TGTGCCAGCAGTTTAGACGGGGGAGGGCCACGAAATGAGCAGTTCTTC. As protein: CASSLDGGGPRNEQFF.

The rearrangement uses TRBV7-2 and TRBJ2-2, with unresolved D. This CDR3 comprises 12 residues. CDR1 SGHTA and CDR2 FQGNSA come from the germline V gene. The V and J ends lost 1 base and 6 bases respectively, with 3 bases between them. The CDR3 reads CASSLGAGELFF. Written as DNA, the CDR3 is TGTGCCAGCAGCTTAGGCGCCGGGGAGCTGTTTTTT.